Below are 16 T cell receptor beta chains sequenced from a single sample in a study of cytomegalovirus exposure and HLA in healthy donors (dated by TCRdb to between 2016 and 2019). To prepare the library, the immunoSEQ multiplex PCR assay was applied. TCRdb provides this immuneACCESS table in a form limited to in-frame rearrangements. Some clones are lacking; in checked studies, under half of them reflect an unresolved V gene, and why the rest are absent is not known. The sample table contains 150,000 to 200,000 clones; only one count was recorded for 86% of them. Roughly 1.5% of the sample comes from the top ten. The sample taken for sequencing was PBMCs. The receptor set was obtained from a woman under 30 in good health and CMV-seronegative.

The chain carries TRBV10-3 and TRBJ2-5, with D possibly matching TRBD2 (6 bases). CDR3 length: 15 amino acids. Germline lookup yields CDR1 ENHRY and CDR2 SYGVKD. V was clipped by 4 bases and J by 4 bases, with 16 bases between them. This CDR3 reads CAISGQGGAGETQYF. The DNA for the CDR3 is TGTGCCATCAGTGGTCAGGGAGGCGCCGGAGAGACCCAGTACTTC.

The V gene is TRBV7-7, the J gene TRBJ2-1; 8 bases are shared with TRBD2. The V and J ends lost 0 bases and 6 bases, in that order; junction bases with no gene match: 4. Germline CDR1 and CDR2: SSHAT and FNYEAQ (reference sequence). The CDR3 covers 15 residues. CDR3 sequence: CASSLALAGGNEQFF. Written as DNA, the CDR3 is TGTGCCAGCAGCTTAGCGCTTGCGGGAGGCAATGAGCAGTTCTTC. The complete variable domain, with remaining parts taken from reference TRBV7-7 and TRBJ2-1, reads GAGVSQSPRYKVTKRGQDVTLRCDPISSHATLYWYQQALGQGPEFLTYFNYEAQPDKSGLPSDRFSAERPEGSISTLTIQRTEQRDSAMYRCASSLALAGGNEQFFGPGTRLTVL.

The J gene is TRBJ1-1, the V gene TRBV30; D perhaps matches TRBD1 (5 bases). Trimming took 5 bases from V and 2 from J, leaving 15 bases between them. Germline values: CDR1 GTSNPN, CDR2 SVGIG (reference sequence). The CDR3 runs to 14 residues. CDR3 bases: TGTGCCTGGCTAAGACAGACAGTAAACACTGAAGCTTTCTTT. It codes for CAWLRQTVNTEAFF. Full variable domain (rest looked up from reference TRBV30 and TRBJ1-1): SQTIHQWPATLVQPVGSPLSLECTVEGTSNPNLYWYRQAAGRGLQLLFYSVGIGQISSEVPQNLSASRPQDRQFILSSKKLLLSDSGFYLCAWLRQTVNTEAFFGQGTRLTVV.

The J gene is TRBJ2-7, the V gene TRBV7-9; D is unresolved. V lost 5 bases, J lost 6 bases, and 8 bases lay in between. Germline V CDR1 and CDR2: SEHNR, FQNEAQ (reference sequence). The CDR3 totals 11 residues. CDR3 amino acids: CASSVNFEQYF. The CDR3 bases are TGTGCCAGCAGCGTCAATTTCGAGCAGTACTTC.

The chain joins TRBV30 to TRBJ1-2; D gene uncertain. This CDR3 spans 14 amino acids. CDR1 and CDR2 (germline): GTSNPN, SVGIG (reference sequence). V was cut by 6 bases and J by 0 bases, with 14 bases left in between. The CDR3 coding sequence is TGTGCCTGTACGCGGTCAGTCACTAACTATGGCTACACCTTC. Protein sequence: CACTRSVTNYGYTF.

In its sample, this clone was seen once. The chain carries TRBV4-1 and TRBJ1-1, with D perhaps matching TRBD1 (6 bases). CDR3 length: 15 residues. Germline-derived CDR1 and CDR2 are MGHRA and YSYEKL. V lost 4 bases to trimming and J lost 1 base, with 13 bases between them. The CDR3 here is CASSRTGQPNTEAFF. In nucleotides, the CDR3 is TGCGCCAGCAGCCGCACGGGACAACCGAACACTGAAGCTTTCTTT.

The chain is built from TRBV7-2 and TRBJ2-1; D ambiguous. The CDR3 contains 17 residues. Germline CDR1 reads SGHTA; CDR2 reads FQGNSA. Trimming stripped 3 bases from V and 0 bases from J, with 15 bases between. Here the CDR3 reads CASSFLLSALSYNEQFF. The DNA of the CDR3 is TGTGCCAGCAGCTTTCTTCTGAGCGCGCTCTCCTACAATGAGCAGTTCTTC.

This clone was seen a single time. The gene calls are TRBV19 and TRBJ2-3, with D perhaps TRBD2 (6 bases). Trimming stripped 3 bases from V and 2 bases from J, with 18 bases between. Germline loops: CDR1 LNHDA, CDR2 SQIVND (reference sequence). The CDR3 is 17 amino acids. CDR3 loop: CASSIRLASPHTDTQYF. The CDR3 coding sequence is TGTGCCAGTAGTATCCGGCTAGCGTCTCCCCACACAGATACGCAGTATTTT.

This chain links TRBV19 with TRBJ1-6; the match to TRBD1 covers 10 bases. V gave up 5 bases and J gave up 6 bases; unmatched junction bases: 4. From germline, CDR1 is LNHDA and CDR2 SQIVND (reference sequence). The CDR3 extends over 15 amino acids. CDR3 sequence reads: CASSPRDRGNSPLHF. The DNA for the CDR3 is TGTGCCAGTAGTCCCCGGGACAGGGGTAATTCACCCCTCCACTTT.

The chain uses TRBV5-1 and TRBJ2-7, with D tentatively TRBD1 (6 bases). The CDR3 runs 15 residues. The germline V and J ends were trimmed by 3 bases and 2 bases, with 15 bases remaining between them. Germline V gives CDR1 SGHRS, CDR2 YFSETQ. In DNA, the CDR3 is TGCGCCAGCAGCTCGGCAGGGGAGTGGGCCTACGAGCAGTACTTC. This codes for CASSSAGEWAYEQYF.

The CDR3 nucleotides read TGCAGTGCTTTTTCGACCAGGGGCTACACCTTC. This gives the protein CSAFSTRGYTF. The chain carries TRBV20-1 and TRBJ1-2; D is uncertain. Deletions cut 5 bases from V and 8 bases from J, with 12 bases between. This CDR3 has 11 amino acids. Germline CDR1 reads DFQATT; CDR2 reads SNEGSKA (reference sequence).

In its sample, this clone was seen once. The chain employs TRBV6-4 and TRBJ2-3; D gene uncertain. Trimming took off 0 bases at V and 0 bases at J, with 4 bases between the two ends. This CDR3 is built from 14 residues. CDR1 is MRHNA and CDR2 is SNTAGT in the germline V gene. This CDR3 is CASSDSASTDTQYF. As DNA, the CDR3 is TGTGCCAGCAGTGACTCGGCTAGCACAGATACGCAGTATTTT.

This clone was counted a single time. The chain recombines TRBV10-1 with TRBJ2-1; 11 bases are shared with TRBD2. The V gene end was trimmed by 0 bases and the J gene end by 0 bases; junction bases not matched to a gene: 1. Germline V lookup: CDR1 WNHNN, CDR2 SYGVQD (reference sequence). The CDR3 totals 17 residues. The CDR3 sequence: CASSESGLAASYNEQFF. CDR3 DNA sequence: TGCGCCAGCAGTGAGTCGGGACTAGCGGCCTCCTACAATGAGCAGTTCTTC.

V and J are TRBV19 and TRBJ2-6, with TRBD1 identical over 9 bases. Germline V gene lookup returns CDR1 LNHDA and CDR2 SQIVND (reference sequence). V lost 9 bases to trimming and J lost 2 bases; unmatched junction nucleotides: 8. The CDR3 runs to 16 residues. The DNA of the CDR3 is TGTGCCAGCAACAGGGGGCTAACGGCTGGGGCCAACGTCCTGACTTTC. Encoded protein: CASNRGLTAGANVLTF.

V and J are TRBV5-8 and TRBJ1-2; D is perhaps TRBD1 (5 bases). The V gene lost 1 base and the J gene lost 8 bases, with 12 bases spanning the gap. The CDR3 has 13 residues. Per germline, CDR1 SGHTS and CDR2 YDEGEE. The CDR3 spells CASSLIRVGGYTF. For the CDR3, the DNA is TGTGCCAGCAGCTTGATCAGGGTTGGCGGCTACACCTTC.

J is TRBJ1-2 and V is TRBV7-9; 11 bases match TRBD1. This CDR3 comprises 17 residues. CDR1 and CDR2 from the germline V gene are SEHNR and FQNEAQ (reference sequence). V lost 5 bases, J lost 8 bases, and 16 bases stayed unmatched. In DNA, the CDR3 is TGTGCCAGCAGCCTGTCCTTCGGGACAGGGGGTCTAGAGGGCTACACCTTC. Protein product: CASSLSFGTGGLEGYTF.